The 24 T cell receptor beta chains below were found in one sample sequenced in a study of post-analysis software for immune sequencing data. Study-wide points: Compared with controls, patients had more of roughly 5 TRBV segments, including TRBV5-6, TRBV5-1 and TRBV20-1.

Every TCR beta cDNA library bore unique molecular identifiers. Each CDR3 protein is one row after TCRdb ran MiXCR on the PCR reads. The table shows around 710,000 distinct CDR3 sequences, with about half occurring only once. Their antigen targets remain unknown. Sequences were obtained from blood. The source is a girl between 10 and 17 years old with multiple sclerosis.

The rearrangement links TRBV6-1 to TRBJ2-7; no reliable D call. The V and J ends lost 6 bases and 2 bases respectively, with 11 bases between them. This CDR3 contains 13 residues. Per the germline V gene, CDR1 is MNHNS and CDR2 is SASEGT. DNA for the CDR3: TGTGCCAGCAGGGGCACGGCAGCCTACGAGCAGTACTTC. This gives the protein CASRGTAAYEQYF.

This clonotype has just one count. The J gene is TRBJ1-2, the V gene TRBV28, with unresolved D. The CDR3 consists of 12 residues. The germline V gene has CDR1 MDHEN and CDR2 SYDVKM. Between the trimmed V and J ends, which lost 1 base and 8 bases, there was a span of 8 bases. The CDR3: CASSLSVQGYTF. The CDR3 coding sequence is TGTGCCAGCAGTTTATCTGTACAGGGCTACACCTTC.

The chain carries TRBV5-1 and TRBJ2-3, with TRBD2 matching over 10 bases. Trimming removed 5 bases from V and 2 bases from J; junction bases left unmatched: 2. The CDR3 has 14 amino acids. The germline gives CDR1 SGHRS, CDR2 YFSETQ. The CDR3 loop is CASRAGGFTDTQYF. CDR3 in DNA: TGCGCCAGCAGAGCGGGAGGGTTCACAGATACGCAGTATTTT.

This clonotype was seen at least ten times. The chain is built from TRBV9 and TRBJ2-1, with 10 nucleotides matching TRBD1. The CDR3 contains 15 residues. Trimming at V came to 3 bases and at J to 6 bases, leaving 6 bases not matched to a gene. Germline V gene sequence: CDR1 SGDLS, CDR2 YYNGEE. The CDR3 spells CASSARQGAGNEQFF. CDR3 in DNA: TGTGCCAGCAGCGCCAGACAGGGGGCCGGCAATGAGCAGTTCTTC.

The rearrangement links TRBV9 to TRBJ1-2; TRBD1 matches 7 bases. The CDR3 consists of 16 residues. Germline-derived CDR1 and CDR2 are SGDLS and YYNGEE. Trimming at V came to 1 base and at J to 0 bases, leaving 6 bases not matched to a gene. The CDR3 nucleotides read TGTGCCAGCAGCGTAACCCAGGGGGGAGCTAACTATGGCTACACCTTC. It is translated as CASSVTQGGANYGYTF. The whole variable domain, filled in from reference TRBV9 and TRBJ1-2, reads DSGVTQTPKHLITATGQRVTLRCSPRSGDLSVYWYQQSLDQGLQFLIQYYNGEERAKGNILERFSAQQFPDLHSELNLSSLELGDSALYFCASSVTQGGANYGYTFGSGTRLTVV.

This clonotype has more than one count but fewer than ten. V is TRBV5-1 and J is TRBJ2-5; 8 bases map to TRBD1. The V gene's germline CDR1 is SGHRS and CDR2 YFSETQ. CDR3 length: 14 residues. Trimming removed 2 bases from V and 5 bases from J; junction bases left unmatched: 5. The CDR3 protein is CASSFPGGAETQYF. CDR3 DNA sequence: TGCGCCAGCAGCTTCCCAGGGGGCGCGGAGACCCAGTACTTC.

A single count supports this clonotype. The chain combines TRBV13 with TRBJ1-6, with D tentatively TRBD1 (5 bases). V was clipped by 7 bases and J by 10 bases, with 14 bases between them. The CDR3 is made up of 13 amino acids. Germline-derived CDR1 and CDR2 are PRHDT and FYEKMQ (reference sequence). The CDR3 DNA follows: TGTGCCAGCAATCTGGGACGAGAGTCACCCCTCCACTTT. This encodes CASNLGRESPLHF.

The rearrangement joins TRBV20-1 to TRBJ1-1; D is undetermined. CDR1 is DFQATT and CDR2 is SNEGSKA in the germline V gene (reference sequence). V was shortened by 5 bases and J by 0 bases, with 13 bases between the two germline ends. The CDR3 sequence is 14 residues long. CDR3 sequence reads: CSARDASLNTEAFF. DNA for the CDR3: TGCAGTGCTCGGGATGCTTCCCTGAACACTGAAGCTTTCTTT.

This sequence joins TRBV15 and TRBJ2-3; D is possibly TRBD2 (5 bases). V was pared by 1 base and J by 0 bases, with 14 bases between. Germline V lookup: CDR1 LNHNV, CDR2 YYDKDF (reference sequence). The CDR3 is 17 residues long. The chain's CDR3 is CATSRGRLATSTDTQYF. For the CDR3, the DNA is TGTGCCACCAGCAGAGGCCGCCTAGCAACTAGCACAGATACGCAGTATTTT.

The chain links TRBV7-8 to TRBJ2-7, with 7 nucleotides matching TRBD1. V was pared by 1 base and J by 3 bases, with 9 bases of the junction left unmatched. The CDR3 has 16 amino acids. Germline values: CDR1 SGHVS, CDR2 FQNEAQ. As DNA, the CDR3 is TGTGCCAGCAGCTTAGTTATCGGACAGGCAGTCTACGAGCAGTACTTC. This sequence encodes CASSLVIGQAVYEQYF.

This chain joins TRBV9 and TRBJ2-1; 7 bases are a match to TRBD1. There are 14 residues in the CDR3. V dropped 4 bases and J dropped 4; count of bases not matched to a gene: 5. The germline CDR1 and CDR2 sequences are SGDLS and YYNGEE. The CDR3 sequence: CASSIQGMYNEQFF. DNA for the CDR3: TGTGCCAGCAGCATACAGGGGATGTACAATGAGCAGTTCTTC.

The chain links TRBV5-1 to TRBJ2-1, with 8 bases lining up with TRBD1. The junction had 6 bases not matched to a gene; V was cut back by 6 bases and J by 4 bases. Looked up from germline, CDR1 is SGHRS and CDR2 is YFSETQ. The length of the CDR3 is 14 residues. The CDR3 protein is CASTWTGTYNEQFF. The CDR3 region has the DNA TGCGCCAGCACCTGGACAGGGACTTACAATGAGCAGTTCTTC.

V is TRBV25-1 and J is TRBJ1-2, with TRBD1 matching over 7 bases. The ends lost 6 bases at V and 4 bases at J; junction bases unmatched: 8. CDR3 size: 14 residues. CDR1 and CDR2 from the germline V gene are MGHDK and SYGVNS. The CDR3 bases are TGTGCCAGCAGAATGACAGGGTCGACCTATGGCTACACCTTC. This encodes CASRMTGSTYGYTF.

The J gene is TRBJ2-4, the V gene TRBV27; TRBD2 matches 15 bases. V was clipped by 5 bases and J by 5 bases; unmatched bases: 16. In germline, CDR1 is MNHEY, CDR2 SMNVEV (reference sequence). This CDR3 has 20 amino acids. The chain's CDR3 is CASSPFDWTSGRASQNIQYF. For the CDR3, the DNA is TGTGCCAGCAGTCCATTCGATTGGACTAGCGGGAGGGCCTCCCAAAACATTCAGTACTTC.

The chain recombines TRBV7-2 with TRBJ2-5; 9 nucleotides line up with TRBD1. The CDR3 is 15 residues long. With V trimmed by 5 bases and J by 4 bases, 8 bases remained unmatched. Germline V CDR1 and CDR2: SGHTA, FQGNSA. CDR3 protein: CASSLYRGLRETQYF. DNA of the CDR3: TGTGCCAGCAGCCTGTACAGGGGGCTGCGAGAGACCCAGTACTTC.

The rearrangement links TRBV28 to TRBJ1-6, with D tentatively TRBD1 (5 bases). V lost 5 bases and J 15 bases, leaving 17 bases between the germline ends. Germline CDR1 and CDR2: MDHEN and SYDVKM. This CDR3 is 13 amino acids long. The CDR3 region has the DNA TGTGCCAGCAGTCGGGGACGGTCCTCGCACCTCCACTTT. Its protein is CASSRGRSSHLHF.

This clonotype has just a few counts. The chain combines TRBV9 with TRBJ2-5; TRBD1 aligns across 7 bases. The CDR3 consists of 14 residues. The V and J ends lost 2 bases and 1 base, in that order; junction bases with no gene match: 2. The germline V gene encodes CDR1 SGDLS and CDR2 YYNGEE. In DNA form, the CDR3 reads TGTGCCAGCAGCGTCGACAGGGTCCAAGAGACCCAGTACTTC. Residues: CASSVDRVQETQYF.

The chain combines TRBV24-1 with TRBJ2-3, with D unclear. V was shortened by 1 base and J by 4 bases, with 2 bases between the two germline ends. Germline CDR1 KGHDR, CDR2 SFDVKD. There are 12 residues in the CDR3. CDR3 bases: TGTGCCACCAGTGATTTCCCAGATACGCAGTATTTT. Protein: CATSDFPDTQYF.

This clonotype was observed a few times. J is TRBJ2-3 and V is TRBV9, with 9 positions matching TRBD2. V gave up 3 bases and J gave up 2 bases; unmatched junction bases: 7. The CDR3 extends over 16 amino acids. Germline assignment: CDR1 SGDLS and CDR2 YYNGEE. DNA of the CDR3: TGTGCCAGCAGCGGAGTAGCGGGAGACTCCACAGATACGCAGTATTTT. Residues: CASSGVAGDSTDTQYF.

The chain joins TRBV6-5 to TRBJ1-2; D is uncertain. The V end lost 5 bases, the J end lost 6 bases, and 13 bases lay between the germline ends. CDR3 length equals 13 residues. Germline CDR1 and CDR2: MNHEY and SVGAGI. The CDR3 spells CASSRGSDDGYTF. DNA for the CDR3: TGTGCCAGCAGTCGAGGGTCGGATGATGGCTACACCTTC.

The genes are TRBV6-6 and TRBJ2-7; TRBD1 aligns across 9 bases. The CDR3 has 16 amino acids. Germline CDR1 and CDR2: MNHNY and SVGAGI (reference sequence). Germline trimming cut 0 bases from V and 2 bases from J; bases unmatched to any gene: 5. CDR3 in DNA: TGTGCCAGCAGTTACTCGTGGACAGGGGCCCCCTACGAGCAGTACTTC. It specifies CASSYSWTGAPYEQYF.

The gene calls are TRBV6-1 and TRBJ2-1; TRBD2 matches 9 bases. The germline gives CDR1 MNHNS, CDR2 SASEGT. With 6 bases clipped from V and 5 bases from J, the junction kept 14 bases outside the gene matches. The CDR3 sequence is 17 residues long. CDR3 sequence (DNA): TGTGCCAGCAGACATTATTCCGGGACTAGCTTTAACAATGAGCAGTTCTTC. As protein: CASRHYSGTSFNNEQFF.

The rearrangement joins TRBV20-1 to TRBJ2-7; D is ambiguous. The ends were cut back, 7 bases at V and 0 bases at J, with 13 bases in the middle. There are 13 residues in the CDR3. Germline assignment: CDR1 DFQATT and CDR2 SNEGSKA (reference sequence). The CDR3 sequence is CSVRRLSSYEQYF. CDR3 coding DNA: TGCAGTGTGCGAAGATTAAGCTCCTACGAGCAGTACTTC.

The gene calls are TRBV18 and TRBJ1-1; no definite D call. Germline-derived CDR1 and CDR2 are KGHSH and LQKENI. The CDR3 has 12 residues. V was pared by 6 bases and J by 2 bases, with 7 bases between. As DNA, the CDR3 is TGTGCCAGCTCGACAACCAACACTGAAGCTTTCTTT. Residues: CASSTTNTEAFF.